The 23 T cell receptor beta chains presented below share a single source sample, sequenced in a study of CD8+CD57+ T cells in acquired aplastic anemia. Using genomic DNA as the template, TCR beta VDJ and CDR3 profiling was carried out. From the reads, TCRdb called clonotypes with MiXCR, one entry per CDR3 protein. This sample has some 200,000 distinct CDR3 sequences, with approximately 35% found just once. The source material was sorted CD4+, CD8+, or CD8+CD57+ T cells (not recorded which) from PBMCs. The receptors stem from a human donor in good health, serving as a control.

This clonotype turned up a few times. The chain joins TRBV5-6 to TRBJ1-1; TRBD1 agrees at 8 bases. Germline assignment: CDR1 SGHDT and CDR2 YYEEEE. V lost 1 base, J lost 2 bases, and 19 bases stayed unmatched. This CDR3 has 20 amino acids. CDR3 sequence reads: CASSLLAPGGAGRGNTEAFF. CDR3 DNA: TGTGCCAGCAGCTTGTTGGCCCCAGGGGGCGCGGGTAGGGGAAACACTGAAGCTTTCTTT. The full variable domain, its missing parts supplied by reference TRBV5-6 and TRBJ1-1, is DAGVTQSPTHLIKTRGQQVTLRCSPKSGHDTVSWYQQALGQGPQFIFQYYEEEERQRGNFPDRFSGHQFPNYSSELNVNALLLGDSALYLCASSLLAPGGAGRGNTEAFFGQGTRLTVV.

With respect to this clonotype: Possible read error: a much larger clone is one base away. The CDR3 coding sequence is TGCGCCAGCAGCTTAGCTGGGGGCCTTGGGTACGAGCGGTACTTC. The encoded protein is CASSLAGGLGYERYF. The chain is built from TRBV5-1 and TRBJ2-7; possibly TRBD1 for D (6 bases). Germline values: CDR1 SGHRS, CDR2 YFSETQ. The CDR3 is 15 residues long.

Points on this clonotype: A single base separates this from a much larger clone, so it may be a read error. This sequence joins TRBV24-1 and TRBJ1-3; 7 positions agree with TRBD1. The CDR3 sequence is 18 residues long. Germline CDR1 and CDR2: KGHDR and SFDVKD. Unmatched junction bases numbered 11, after V lost 3 bases and J lost 1 base. The CDR3 DNA reads TGTGCCACCAGTGATAGTGGACAGGCCCCGGTATCTGGAAACACCATATATTTT. This sequence encodes CATSDSGQAPVSGNTIYF.

The sample holds a few counts of this clonotype. The chain recombines TRBV6-1 with TRBJ1-5, with 7 bases matching TRBD1. V was clipped by 4 bases and J by 6 bases; unmatched bases: 9. The CDR3 length is 15 residues. The germline CDR1 and CDR2 sequences are MNHNS and SASEGT. The CDR3 DNA reads as TGTGCCAGCAGTGGAACGACAGGGCAAAGTCAGCCCCAGCATTTT. It yields the protein CASSGTTGQSQPQHF.

The rearrangement links TRBV7-9 to TRBJ1-1; D is possibly TRBD1 (5 bases). Germline V gene lookup returns CDR1 SEHNR and CDR2 FQNEAQ (reference sequence). The CDR3 loop spans 13 amino acids. V was shortened by 11 bases and J by 7 bases, with 20 bases between the two germline ends. The CDR3 DNA is TGTGCCGCCCGGGGCAGCGCGGGCGGTGAAGCTTTCTTT. As protein: CAARGSAGGEAFF.

CDR3 DNA sequence: TGTGCCAGCAGCACCGGGACAGGGTTAGCGCAGTACTTC. Its protein product is CASSTGTGLAQYF. This chain joins TRBV7-2 and TRBJ2-1; 9 nucleotides align to TRBD1. The DNA end is a closer match to TRBJ2-7, so the J assignment may be wrong. In germline, CDR1 is SGHTA, CDR2 FQGNSA. This CDR3 comprises 13 residues.

This clonotype was detected many times. V gene TRBV19 combines with J gene TRBJ1-2; 7 bases are shared with TRBD1. V was pared by 5 bases and J by 4 bases, with 7 bases of the junction left unmatched. CDR1 LNHDA and CDR2 SQIVND come from the germline V gene (reference sequence). The CDR3 sequence is 14 residues long. CDR3 sequence reads: CASSDDRDLYGYTF. In DNA form, the CDR3 reads TGTGCCAGTAGTGATGACAGGGACCTCTATGGCTACACCTTC.

This clonotype was detected a few times. The rearrangement uses TRBV11-1 and TRBJ2-6, with 8 bases matching TRBD2. J was trimmed by 0 bases and V by 5 bases; bases with no gene match: 9. CDR3 length equals 18 residues. CDR1 and CDR2 (germline): SGHAT, FQDESV (reference sequence). The CDR3: CASSALAGGHSGANVLTF. CDR3 bases: TGTGCCAGCAGCGCCCTGGCGGGGGGACACTCTGGGGCCAACGTCCTGACTTTC. Filled out from reference TRBV11-1 and TRBJ2-6, the complete variable domain reads EAEVAQSPRYKITEKSQAVAFWCDPISGHATLYWYRQILGQGPELLVQFQDESVVDDSQLPKDRFSAERLKGVDSTLKIQPAELGDSAMYLCASSALAGGHSGANVLTFGAGSRLTVL.

This rearrangement joins TRBV2 to TRBJ2-5, with D perhaps given as TRBD1 or TRBD2 (5 bases each). The CDR3 totals 15 residues. V was cut by 6 bases and J by 6 bases, with 20 bases left in between. Germline CDR1 and CDR2: SNHLY and FYNNEI. CDR3 bases: TGTGCCAGCAGCACTATACGGGACGCCGGTAAGACCCAGTACTTC. Its protein is CASSTIRDAGKTQYF.

The V and J genes are TRBV7-2 and TRBJ2-5, with 8 bases fitting TRBD1. The CDR3 runs to 14 residues. Trimming removed 3 bases from V and 4 bases from J; junction bases left unmatched: 4. Germline CDR1 reads SGHTA; CDR2 reads FQGNSA. This CDR3 is CASSFPGGSETQYF. In DNA form, the CDR3 reads TGTGCCAGCAGCTTCCCAGGGGGCTCAGAGACCCAGTACTTC.

This chain joins TRBV19 and TRBJ1-2; maybe TRBD1 (6 bases). This CDR3 spans 13 amino acids. Germline CDR1 and CDR2: LNHDA and SQIVND (reference sequence). The V gene lost 5 bases and the J gene lost 6 bases, with 13 bases spanning the gap. The CDR3 DNA sequence: TGTGCCAGTAGTTTCACAGGGCGGGATGGCTACACCTTC. Translated, it gives CASSFTGRDGYTF.

The chain uses TRBV20-1 and TRBJ1-1; tentative D call: TRBD1 (5 bases). CDR3 length: 13 residues. Germline loops: CDR1 DFQATT, CDR2 SNEGSKA (reference sequence). Trimming pared 4 bases from V and 0 bases from J, leaving 9 bases between. The CDR3 spells CSATRDMNTEAFF. The CDR3 DNA is TGCAGTGCTACCAGGGATATGAACACTGAAGCTTTCTTT.

J is TRBJ1-1 and V is TRBV7-2, with 7 positions matching TRBD1. Germline CDR1 is SGHTA and CDR2 is FQGNSA. The CDR3 consists of 13 residues. Germline trimming cut 5 bases from V and 5 bases from J; bases unmatched to any gene: 5. CDR3 sequence: CASSIRGGTEAFF. The CDR3 nucleotides read TGTGCCAGCAGCATCAGGGGGGGGACTGAAGCTTTCTTT.

The V gene is TRBV18, the J gene TRBJ1-1, with D maybe TRBD1 (6 bases). The CDR3 is 13 residues long. V dropped 5 bases and J dropped 1 base, with 8 bases sitting between them. CDR1 is KGHSH, CDR2 LQKENI, per germline. The CDR3 sequence: CASSGGQNTEAFF. Here the CDR3 DNA reads TGTGCCAGCTCAGGGGGACAGAACACTGAAGCTTTCTTT. The full variable domain, completed using reference TRBV18 and TRBJ1-1, is NAGVMQNPRHLVRRRGQEARLRCSPMKGHSHVYWYRQLPEEGLKFMVYLQKENIIDESGMPKERFSAEFPKEGPSILRIQQVVRGDSAAYFCASSGGQNTEAFFGQGTRLTVV.

With regard to this clonotype: One end of the junction fails to match germline, which may point to a read error. The chain is built from TRBV7-9 and TRBJ1-6, with TRBD1 as a possible D gene (5 bases). CDR1 SEHNR and CDR2 FQNEAQ come from the germline V gene (reference sequence). The length of the CDR3 is 14 residues. The CDR3: CANSLGVGTSPLHF. CDR3 coding DNA: TGTGCCAACAGCTTAGGAGTAGGGACCTCACCCCTCCACTTT. Combining the CDR3 with reference TRBV7-9 and TRBJ1-6 gives the whole variable domain DTGVSQNPRHKITKRGQNVTFRCDPISEHNRLYWYRQTLGQGPEFLTYFQNEAQLEKSRLLSDRFSAERPKGSFSTLEIQRTEQGDSAMYLCANSLGVGTSPLHFGNGTRLTVT.

This chain links TRBV10-1 with TRBJ2-4; the D is unclear. The CDR3 has 17 amino acids. CDR1 WNHNN and CDR2 SYGVQD come from the germline V gene (reference sequence). Trimming stripped 6 bases from V and 3 bases from J, with 21 bases between. CDR3 region: CASSQGLARNVKNIQYF. CDR3 coding DNA: TGCGCCAGCAGCCAAGGGTTGGCCAGAAACGTCAAAAACATTCAGTACTTC.

The table lists this clonotype with many counts. This chain connects TRBV20-1 to TRBJ1-1, with TRBD1 matching 11 bases. The CDR3 consists of 15 residues. Germline CDR1 and CDR2: DFQATT and SNEGSKA (reference sequence). J was trimmed by 3 bases and V by 3 bases; bases with no gene match: 6. CDR3 sequence (DNA): TGCAGTGCTAGCAATCGGGGACAGGGGGACACTGAAGCTTTCTTT. Translating gives CSASNRGQGDTEAFF.

The CDR3 DNA reads as TGCAGTGCCGAGGGGATAGCGGGGGGGTCAGATACGCAGTATTTT. Amino acid sequence: CSAEGIAGGSDTQYF. The chain combines TRBV20-1 with TRBJ2-3, with 11 bases that match TRBD2. The germline V gene has CDR1 DFQATT and CDR2 SNEGSKA (reference sequence). J lost 4 bases, V lost 6 bases, and 9 bases had no gene match. CDR3 size: 15 residues.

This clonotype was seen only a few times. For the CDR3, the DNA is TGTGCCAGCAGCCCCCGTATGGGACTCTCTCACTACGAGCAGTACTTC. It codes for CASSPRMGLSHYEQYF. The chain carries TRBV5-8 and TRBJ2-7; D possibly corresponds to TRBD2 (6 bases). Germline V gene data show CDR1 as SGHTS and CDR2 as YDEGEE. The V end lost 4 bases, the J end lost 3 bases, and 20 bases lay between the germline ends. This CDR3 comprises 16 residues.

This rearrangement joins TRBV2 to TRBJ1-2; 8 bases are a match to TRBD1. This CDR3 has 13 residues. J lost 8 bases, V lost 1 base, and 3 bases had no gene match. The germline V gene has CDR1 SNHLY and CDR2 FYNNEI. CDR3 coding DNA: TGTGCCAGCAGTGAAGTCAGGGGGCAGGGCTACACCTTC. It codes for CASSEVRGQGYTF.

The chain is built from TRBV6-4 and TRBJ1-2; the D is unclear. V was shortened by 2 bases and J by 2 bases, with 12 bases between the two germline ends. CDR3 length equals 15 residues. CDR1 is MRHNA, CDR2 SNTAGT, per germline. The CDR3 nucleotides read TGTGCCAGCAGTGACCGACCGGACGGAAACTATGGCTACACCTTC. Protein: CASSDRPDGNYGYTF.

This clonotype has only a few counts. V gene TRBV20-1 combines with J gene TRBJ1-4; D not resolved. Germline V lookup: CDR1 DFQATT, CDR2 SNEGSKA (reference sequence). Trimming stripped 4 bases from V and 5 bases from J, with 14 bases between. The CDR3 has 14 residues. CDR3 residues: CSAMFTGSNEKLFF. The CDR3 DNA reads as TGCAGTGCTATGTTTACGGGGTCCAATGAAAAACTGTTTTTT.

A few counts support this clonotype. The CDR3 DNA sequence: TGTGCCATCATGGCTGCGGGGCCGAACACCGGGGAGCTGTTTTTT. This encodes CAIMAAGPNTGELFF. V is TRBV10-3 and J is TRBJ2-2; D possibly corresponds to TRBD2 (6 bases). The CDR3 has 15 residues. The germline V and J ends were trimmed by 7 bases and 0 bases, with 12 bases remaining between them. Looked up from germline, CDR1 is ENHRY and CDR2 is SYGVKD.